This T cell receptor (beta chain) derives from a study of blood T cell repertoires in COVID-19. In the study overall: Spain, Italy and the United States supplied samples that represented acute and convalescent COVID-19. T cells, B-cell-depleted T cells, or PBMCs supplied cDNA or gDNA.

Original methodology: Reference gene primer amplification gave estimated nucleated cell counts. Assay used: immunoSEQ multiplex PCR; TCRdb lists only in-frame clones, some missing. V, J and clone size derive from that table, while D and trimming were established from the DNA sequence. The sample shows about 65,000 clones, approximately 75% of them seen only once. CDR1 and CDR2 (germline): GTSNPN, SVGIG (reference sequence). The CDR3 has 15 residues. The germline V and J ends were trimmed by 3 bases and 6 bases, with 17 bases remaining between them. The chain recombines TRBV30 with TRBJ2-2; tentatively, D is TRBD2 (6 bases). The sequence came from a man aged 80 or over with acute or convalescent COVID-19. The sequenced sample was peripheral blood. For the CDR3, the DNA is TGTGCCTGGAGCCCCTCCATCGGAGGGCCCGGGGAGCTGTTTTTT. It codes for CAWSPSIGGPGELFF.